This T cell receptor beta chain was captured by sequencing in a study of blood T cells in healthy people across ages. Study conclusions and caveats: Long-lived donors exceeded aged donors in naive CD4+ cells and diversity.

It was with a sample-barcoded 5' primer and a J-beta primer mix that a second PCR of about 7 to 12 cycles was run. MiXCR, applied by TCRdb to the 5' RACE reads, yields one record per CDR3 protein. Seen here are roughly 2 million distinct CDR3 sequences, roughly 50% observed once, and the top ten hold less than 2.5%. The V segment lost 3 bases and the J segment 5 bases; nucleotides outside the gene matches: 12. Germline values: CDR1 SGHRS, CDR2 YFSETQ. This CDR3 has 19 residues. Of note for this clonotype: The antigen remains undetermined.

The receptor was isolated from a woman aged 40 to 49 in good health. The V and J genes are TRBV5-1 and TRBJ2-1; 15 nucleotides agree with TRBD2. The source material was blood. The DNA for the CDR3 is TGCGCCAGCAGCTCGGGACTAGCGGGGGGAGGAACACTTCACAATGAGCAGTTCTTC. It codes for CASSSGLAGGGTLHNEQFF.